This is a list of T cell receptor beta chains from one sample in a study of shared clonotypes between healthy human individuals. Generated by immunoSEQ multiplex PCR, the TCRdb table keeps only in-frame clones and is missing some. This sample yields over a million clones, of which around 78% are seen a single time; under 0.6% belongs to the top ten. Input material: memory CD4+ T cells from PBMCs. The receptors shown here come from a man aged 18 to 35 in good health. Some clones in this sample may be carry-over from other donors' samples. Both conserved end residues are part of each CDR3. D genes are given only for firm matches. Not all rows give a size; the values are once, few, many and, for expanded clones, a class.

J: TRBJ2-7
length: 11
V: TRBV7-9
size: .
D: .
CDR3: CASSFRDEQYF
DNA: TGTGCCAGCAGCTTTCGGGACGAGCAGTACTTC

J: TRBJ1-2
length: 15
V: TRBV9
size: once
D: .
CDR3: CASSDHRARGYGYTF
DNA: TGTGCCAGCAGCGACCACAGGGCCCGTGGCTATGGCTACACCTTC

J: TRBJ2-1
length: 12
V: TRBV5-1
size: .
D: .
CDR3: CASRMTGYEQFF
DNA: TGCGCCAGCAGGATGACGGGGTATGAGCAGTTCTTC

J: TRBJ1-4
length: 13
V: TRBV5-5
size: few
D: .
CDR3: CASSSDSNEKLFF
DNA: TGTGCCAGCAGCTCGGACAGCAACGAAAAACTGTTTTTT

J: TRBJ1-1
length: 13
V: TRBV7-9
size: few
D: .
CDR3: CASSLDGGTEAFF
DNA: TGTGCCAGCAGCTTAGATGGGGGCACTGAAGCTTTCTTT

J: TRBJ1-3
length: 15
V: TRBV5-1
size: .
D: .
CDR3: CASSLWGTLGNTIYF
DNA: TGCGCCAGCAGCTTGTGGGGGACTCTGGGAAACACCATATATTTT

J: TRBJ2-5
length: 15
V: TRBV2
size: .
D: .
CDR3: CAPGTEAAGSGTQYF
DNA: TGTGCCCCCGGTACTGAGGCTGCGGGTTCGGGGACCCAGTACTTC

J: TRBJ2-7
length: 13
V: TRBV30
size: .
D: .
CDR3: CAWSGNTPYEQYF
DNA: TGTGCCTGGAGTGGTAACACCCCCTACGAGCAGTACTTC

J: TRBJ2-3
length: 16
V: TRBV5-1
size: .
D: .
CDR3: CASSLMGGRGTDTQYF
DNA: TGCGCCAGCAGCCTAATGGGGGGGCGAGGCACAGATACGCAGTATTTT

J: TRBJ2-5
length: 13
V: TRBV29-1
size: .
D: TRBD2
CDR3: CSVLAGVLETQYF
DNA: TGCAGCGTTCTAGCGGGAGTCCTTGAGACCCAGTACTTC

J: TRBJ1-2
length: 13
V: TRBV5-1
size: .
D: .
CDR3: CASSLAMGYGYTF
DNA: TGCGCCAGCAGCTTGGCTATGGGATACGGCTACACCTTC

J: TRBJ2-3
length: 15
V: TRBV28
size: few
D: TRBD1
CDR3: CASSTQGASTDTQYF
DNA: TGTGCCAGCAGTACACAGGGGGCGAGCACAGATACGCAGTATTTT

J: TRBJ2-5
length: 13
V: TRBV9
size: .
D: TRBD2
CDR3: CASSVGGGETQYF
DNA: TGTGCCAGCAGCGTAGGCGGGGGGGAGACCCAGTACTTC

J: TRBJ2-5
length: 16
V: TRBV18
size: .
D: TRBD1
CDR3: CASSPLGQGGQETQYF
DNA: TGTGCCAGCTCACCTCTAGGACAGGGAGGTCAAGAGACCCAGTACTTC

J: TRBJ2-7
length: 13
V: TRBV7-8
size: .
D: .
CDR3: CASSLEGRGEQYF
DNA: TGTGCCAGCAGCTTAGAAGGGAGAGGCGAGCAGTACTTC

J: TRBJ1-1
length: 14
V: TRBV9
size: .
D: .
CDR3: CASSPRAWNTEAFF
DNA: TGTGCCAGCAGCCCACGAGCCTGGAACACTGAAGCTTTCTTT

J: TRBJ2-2
length: 14
V: TRBV7-3
size: .
D: .
CDR3: CASSPRENTGELFF
DNA: TGTGCCAGCAGCCCCAGGGAGAACACCGGGGAGCTGTTTTTT

J: TRBJ2-1
length: 15
V: TRBV9
size: .
D: TRBD2
CDR3: CASSVAGGLGAEQFF
DNA: TGTGCCAGCAGCGTAGCGGGGGGACTTGGGGCTGAGCAGTTCTTC

J: TRBJ2-5
length: 14
V: TRBV29-1
size: .
D: TRBD2
CDR3: CSVDSYTSGETQYF
DNA: TGCAGCGTTGATTCTTATACTAGCGGAGAGACCCAGTACTTC

J: TRBJ1-2
length: 14
V: TRBV15
size: .
D: .
CDR3: CATSRGAMDYGYTF
DNA: TGTGCCACCAGTCGTGGGGCTATGGACTATGGCTACACCTTC

J: TRBJ2-7
length: 17
V: TRBV5-1
size: once
D: TRBD1
CDR3: CASSAANRGNLIYEQYF
DNA: TGCGCCAGCAGCGCTGCGAACAGGGGTAACCTCATCTACGAGCAGTACTTC

J: TRBJ2-5
length: 13
V: TRBV7-3
size: .
D: .
CDR3: CASSAGQTGTQYF
DNA: TGTGCCAGCAGCGCAGGACAAACAGGGACCCAGTACTTC

J: TRBJ2-4
length: 15
V: TRBV19
size: .
D: TRBD2
CDR3: CASSIIGTSGNIQYF
DNA: TGTGCCAGTAGTATAATCGGGACTAGCGGAAACATTCAGTACTTC

J: TRBJ1-1
length: 14
V: TRBV6-1
size: .
D: .
CDR3: CASSDRQWVAEAFF
DNA: TGTGCCAGCAGTGACCGACAGTGGGTCGCTGAAGCTTTCTTT

J: TRBJ2-5
length: 17
V: TRBV7-9
size: once
D: TRBD2
CDR3: CASSPSPTSGMGGTQYF
DNA: TGTGCCAGCAGCCCATCACCGACTAGCGGGATGGGAGGGACCCAGTACTTC

J: TRBJ2-1
length: 14
V: TRBV7-7
size: once
D: .
CDR3: CASSLEVASDEQFF
DNA: TGTGCCAGCAGCTTAGAGGTAGCGTCCGATGAGCAGTTCTTC

J: TRBJ2-1
length: 15
V: TRBV5-6
size: .
D: .
CDR3: CASSAGQSPYNEQFF
DNA: TGTGCCAGCAGCGCGGGACAGAGTCCCTACAATGAGCAGTTCTTC

J: TRBJ2-2
length: 16
V: TRBV4-1
size: .
D: .
CDR3: CASSQDPRGNTGELFF
DNA: TGCGCCAGCAGCCAAGACCCCAGGGGGAACACCGGGGAGCTGTTTTTT

J: TRBJ2-1
length: 17
V: TRBV5-1
size: .
D: TRBD1
CDR3: CASSLAGARGLYNEQFF
DNA: TGCGCCAGCAGCTTGGCCGGGGCCAGGGGGCTCTACAATGAGCAGTTCTTC

J: TRBJ2-7
length: 18
V: TRBV18
size: .
D: TRBD2
CDR3: CASSPLASGAKSSYEQYF
DNA: TGTGCCAGCTCACCCCTGGCTAGCGGGGCGAAAAGCTCCTACGAGCAGTACTTC

J: TRBJ2-1
length: 15
V: TRBV7-2
size: .
D: TRBD2
CDR3: CASTLAGGPNNEQFF
DNA: TGTGCCAGCACCTTAGCGGGAGGGCCGAACAATGAGCAGTTCTTC

J: TRBJ2-2
length: 14
V: TRBV7-2
size: once
D: .
CDR3: CASSGLPGTGELFF
DNA: TGTGCCAGTAGCGGCCTACCGGGGACCGGGGAGCTGTTTTTT

J: TRBJ2-2
length: 15
V: TRBV19
size: .
D: .
CDR3: CASSIGGSGTGELFF
DNA: TGTGCCAGTAGTATTGGAGGGTCGGGGACCGGGGAGCTGTTTTTT

J: TRBJ2-3
length: 16
V: TRBV7-2
size: .
D: TRBD2
CDR3: CASSLDLGRPSDTQYF
DNA: TGTGCCAGCAGCTTAGACCTCGGGAGGCCATCCGATACGCAGTATTTT

J: TRBJ1-2
length: 16
V: TRBV27
size: .
D: .
CDR3: CASSPSFGEAPGGYTF
DNA: TGTGCCAGCAGTCCGTCCTTTGGAGAAGCTCCGGGCGGCTACACCTTC

J: TRBJ2-1
length: 16
V: TRBV5-1
size: .
D: .
CDR3: CASSLAGVAVHNEQFF
DNA: TGCGCCAGCAGCTTGGCCGGGGTGGCGGTACACAATGAGCAGTTCTTC

J: TRBJ2-2
length: 15
V: TRBV4-3
size: .
D: .
CDR3: CASSPSFGSTGELFF
DNA: TGCGCCAGCTCCCCTAGTTTCGGGAGCACCGGGGAGCTGTTTTTT

J: TRBJ2-7
length: 15
V: TRBV4-1
size: few
D: TRBD1
CDR3: CASSQDWDRSYEQYF
DNA: TGCGCCAGCAGCCAAGATTGGGACAGATCCTACGAGCAGTACTTC

J: TRBJ2-5
length: 15
V: TRBV5-1
size: .
D: TRBD2
CDR3: CASSLVPAGGETQYF
DNA: TGCGCCAGCAGCTTGGTTCCAGCGGGAGGAGAGACCCAGTACTTC

J: TRBJ2-7
length: 14
V: TRBV2
size: many
D: .
CDR3: CASRRDRSSYEQYF
DNA: TGTGCCAGCAGGCGGGACAGAAGCTCCTACGAGCAGTACTTC

J: TRBJ2-6
length: 14
V: TRBV2
size: .
D: .
CDR3: CASERGSGANVLTF
DNA: TGTGCCAGCGAAAGGGGCTCTGGGGCCAACGTCCTGACTTTC

J: TRBJ2-1
length: 13
V: TRBV28
size: .
D: .
CDR3: CASSPGRYNEQFF
DNA: TGTGCCAGCAGTCCCGGACGGTACAATGAGCAGTTCTTC

J: TRBJ2-7
length: 14
V: TRBV10-3
size: .
D: .
CDR3: CAISQGPGAYEQYF
DNA: TGTGCCATCAGTCAGGGTCCGGGGGCCTACGAGCAGTACTTC

J: TRBJ2-2
length: 20
V: TRBV5-1
size: .
D: TRBD2
CDR3: CASSPEGAGGFLRNTGELFF
DNA: TGCGCCAGCAGCCCCGAGGGAGCGGGAGGATTCCTTCGGAACACCGGGGAGCTGTTTTTT

J: TRBJ2-3
length: 17
V: TRBV30
size: .
D: .
CDR3: CAWSVRGLASSTDTQYF
DNA: TGTGCCTGGAGTGTACGAGGGCTAGCAAGTAGCACAGATACGCAGTATTTT

J: TRBJ1-3
length: 15
V: TRBV2
size: .
D: .
CDR3: CASSEGRASGNTIYF
DNA: TGTGCCAGCAGTGAAGGGAGAGCCTCTGGAAACACCATATATTTT

J: TRBJ2-5
length: 13
V: TRBV7-2
size: .
D: .
CDR3: CASSSEQGLAQYF
DNA: TGTGCCAGCAGCTCTGAACAGGGCCTGGCCCAGTACTTC

J: TRBJ1-6
length: 18
V: TRBV6-1
size: .
D: .
CDR3: CASSEFWTNPGKNSPLHF
DNA: TGTGCCAGCAGTGAATTCTGGACCAATCCCGGGAAGAATTCACCCCTCCACTTT